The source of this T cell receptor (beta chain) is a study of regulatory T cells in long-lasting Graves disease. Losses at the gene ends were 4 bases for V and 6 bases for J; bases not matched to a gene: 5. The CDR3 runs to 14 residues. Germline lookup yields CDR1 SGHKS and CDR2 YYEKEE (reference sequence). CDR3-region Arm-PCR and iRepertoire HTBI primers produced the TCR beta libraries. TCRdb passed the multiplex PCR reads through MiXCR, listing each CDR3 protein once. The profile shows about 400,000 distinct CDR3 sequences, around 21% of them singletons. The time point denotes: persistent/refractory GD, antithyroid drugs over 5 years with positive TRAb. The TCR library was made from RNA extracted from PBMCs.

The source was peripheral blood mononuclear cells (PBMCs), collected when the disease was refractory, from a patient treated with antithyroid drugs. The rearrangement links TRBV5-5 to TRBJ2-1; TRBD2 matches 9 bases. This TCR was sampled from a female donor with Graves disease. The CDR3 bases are TGTGCCAGCAGCATAGGGACTAGCAGCAATGAGCAGTTCTTC. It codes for CASSIGTSSNEQFF.